The TCR beta chain described here comes from a study of cytomegalovirus exposure and HLA in healthy donors. Overall study: The approximately 110 validation repertoires were reported in a later analysis to have been generated on the same platform as the roughly 670 first-cohort repertoires.

The CDR3 is 12 amino acids. V lost 5 bases and J 9 bases, leaving 11 bases between the germline ends. Germline assignment: CDR1 LNHDA and CDR2 SQIVND (reference sequence). Findings of the study overall: Cytomegalovirus association was listed for 150 or so TCR beta chains.

The protocol was immunoSEQ multiplex PCR, while the TCRdb copy is restricted to in-frame clones and leaves out a portion. The repertoire includes 200,000 or so clones, over 65% of them detected once, and 4.5% to 7% sits in the top ten. This clone was seen only once. Its antigen is not identified. This receptor was taken from a woman aged 18-35 years in good health and CMV-seronegative. Sequencing used PBMCs. This rearrangement joins TRBV19 to TRBJ1-5, with a tentative D call TRBD1 (6 bases). Here the CDR3 DNA reads TGTGCCAGTAGTCCAGGGGTAGCGCCCCAGCATTTT. Encoded protein: CASSPGVAPQHF. Full variable domain (rest looked up from reference TRBV19 and TRBJ1-5): DGGITQSPKYLFRKEGQNVTLSCEQNLNHDAMYWYRQDPGQGLRLIYYSQIVNDFQKGDIAEGYSVSREKKESFPLTVTSAQKNPTAFYLCASSPGVAPQHFGDGTRLSIL.